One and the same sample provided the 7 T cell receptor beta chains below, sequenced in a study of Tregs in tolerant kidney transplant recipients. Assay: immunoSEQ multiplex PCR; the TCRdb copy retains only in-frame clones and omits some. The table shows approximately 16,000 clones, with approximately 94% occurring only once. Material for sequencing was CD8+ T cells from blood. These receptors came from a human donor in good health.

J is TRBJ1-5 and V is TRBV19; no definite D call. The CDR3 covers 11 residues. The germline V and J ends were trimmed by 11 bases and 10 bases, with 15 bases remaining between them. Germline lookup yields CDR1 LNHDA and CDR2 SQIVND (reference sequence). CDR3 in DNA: TGTGCCTTCCCACTCCCAACACCCCAGCATTTT. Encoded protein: CAFPLPTPQHF.

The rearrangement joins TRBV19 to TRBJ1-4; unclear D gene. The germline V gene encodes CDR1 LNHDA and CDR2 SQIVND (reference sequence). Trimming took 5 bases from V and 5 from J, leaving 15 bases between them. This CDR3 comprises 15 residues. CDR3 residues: CASSEIEATNEKLFF. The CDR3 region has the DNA TGTGCCAGTAGTGAAATCGAAGCTACGAATGAAAAACTGTTTTTT.

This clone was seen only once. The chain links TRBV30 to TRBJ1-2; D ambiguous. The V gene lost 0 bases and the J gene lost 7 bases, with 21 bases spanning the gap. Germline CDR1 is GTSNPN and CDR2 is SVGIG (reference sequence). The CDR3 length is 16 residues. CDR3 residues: CAWSVLEQMVRRGYTF. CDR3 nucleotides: TGTGCCTGGAGTGTACTTGAACAGATGGTCCGCCGTGGCTACACCTTC.

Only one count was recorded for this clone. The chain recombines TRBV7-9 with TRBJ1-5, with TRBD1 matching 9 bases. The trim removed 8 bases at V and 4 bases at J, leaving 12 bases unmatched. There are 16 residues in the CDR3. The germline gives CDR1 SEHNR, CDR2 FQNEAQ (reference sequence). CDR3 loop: CASPSGTGYVNQPQHF. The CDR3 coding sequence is TGTGCCAGCCCTTCGGGGACAGGGTACGTGAATCAGCCCCAGCATTTT.

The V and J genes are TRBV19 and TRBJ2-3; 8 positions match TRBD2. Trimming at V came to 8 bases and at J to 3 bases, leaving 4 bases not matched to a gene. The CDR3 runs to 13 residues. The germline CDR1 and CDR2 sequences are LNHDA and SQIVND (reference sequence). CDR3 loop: CASSAGVTDTQYF. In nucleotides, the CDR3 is TGTGCCAGTTCAGCGGGAGTGACAGATACGCAGTATTTT.

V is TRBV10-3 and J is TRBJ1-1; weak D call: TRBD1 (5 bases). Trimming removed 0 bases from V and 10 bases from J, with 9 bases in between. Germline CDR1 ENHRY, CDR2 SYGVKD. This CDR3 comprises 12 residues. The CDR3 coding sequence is TGTGCCATCAGTGAGTCGGGCGGGGGAGCTTTCTTT. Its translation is CAISESGGGAFF.

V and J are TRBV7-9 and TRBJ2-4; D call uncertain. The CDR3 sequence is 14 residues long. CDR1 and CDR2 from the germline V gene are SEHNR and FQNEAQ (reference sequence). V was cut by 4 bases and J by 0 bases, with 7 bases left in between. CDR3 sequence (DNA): TGTGCCAGCAGCTCTGCGGTAGCCAAAAACATTCAGTACTTC. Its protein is CASSSAVAKNIQYF.